The text below deals with one T cell receptor beta chain. Its specificity is not known. V lost 7 bases, J lost 6 bases, and 5 bases stayed unmatched. CDR1 is SGHNT and CDR2 is YYREEE in the germline V gene (reference sequence). CDR3 length equals 13 residues. The record originates from a study of graft-versus-host responses after intestinal transplantation. Study-wide context: Transplantation in recipients was multivisceral, liver-intestinal, or isolated intestinal. Recipients were all induced with anti-thymocyte globulin, then given tacrolimus and steroids for roughly 3 years.

TCRdb keeps only in-frame clones here, not all; method: immunoSEQ multiplex PCR. The sample holds more than 60,000 clones, 90% seen once. Whole-study findings and limits: Allograft graft-versus-host to host-versus-graft clonal ratios ran high in patients with graft-donor T cell macrochimerism. Early HvG declines after transplant were associated with peak circulating GvH clone levels.

The sample consisted of unstimulated CD8+ T cells sorted from spleen or lymph node cells, taken before intestinal transplant. This chain uses TRBV5-4 with TRBJ2-7; 12 nucleotides align to TRBD2. This sequence originates from a human donor who received an intestinal transplant. The CDR3 nucleotides are TGTGCCAGCGGTGGACTAGCGGGGTCCGAGCAGTACTTC. Protein: CASGGLAGSEQYF.